These T cell receptor beta chains were read from a single sample in a study of beta chain features in type 1 diabetes. The data were produced by immunoSEQ multiplex PCR, yet TCRdb's version contains in-frame clones alone and is incomplete. The repertoire includes about 370,000 clones, 9.6% of them detected once, and about 0.63% sits in the top ten. Sequencing was carried out using central memory CD4+ T cells from blood. Receptor source: a man aged 25 to 40 with type 1 diabetes. The CDR3 runs from the conserved cysteine through the conserved F or W. Fields, in order: D gene, clone size, J gene, V gene, CDR3 protein, CDR3 DNA. The D gene is left open where the match is weak. Expanded clones get a size class; other rows say once, few or many, or leave the size out.

-	few	TRBJ1-5	TRBV7-2	CASSYQGGYQPQHF	TGTGCCAGCAGCTACCAGGGCGGTTATCAGCCCCAGCATTTT
-	many	TRBJ2-5	TRBV4-1	CASSQVPGVETQYF	TGCGCCAGCAGCCAAGTTCCGGGGGTGGAGACCCAGTACTTC
-	-	TRBJ2-1	TRBV4-2	CASSPGTENNEQFF	TGTGCCAGCAGCCCCGGGACTGAAAACAATGAGCAGTTCTTC
TRBD2	few	TRBJ2-1	TRBV15	CATSRAGGGNEQFF	TGTGCCACCAGCAGAGCGGGAGGTGGAAATGAGCAGTTCTTC
-	few	TRBJ2-5	TRBV28	CASSLGGTAQETQYF	TGTGCCAGCAGTTTGGGGGGGACAGCACAAGAGACCCAGTACTTC
TRBD1	-	TRBJ1-4	TRBV6-5	CASSEGQGEKLFF	TGTGCCAGCAGTGAAGGACAGGGGGAAAAACTGTTTTTT
-	few	TRBJ2-7	TRBV28	CASPGEQYF	TGTGCCAGCCCAGGTGAACAGTACTTC
-	few	TRBJ2-1	TRBV7-2	CASNVQASEYYNEQFF	TGTGCCAGCAACGTGCAGGCTAGCGAGTACTACAATGAGCAGTTCTTC
TRBD2	few	TRBJ2-7	TRBV10-2	CASSRDYSYEQYF	TGCGCCAGCAGCCGGGACTACTCCTACGAGCAGTACTTC
-	-	TRBJ1-4	TRBV18	CASSPGTTNEKLFF	TGTGCCAGCTCACCAGGGACAACTAATGAAAAACTGTTTTTT
-	few	TRBJ2-5	TRBV7-9	CASSLASETQYF	TGTGCCAGCAGCTTAGCTTCGGAGACCCAGTACTTC